This TCR beta chain was identified during a study of shared clonotypes between healthy human individuals. About the study: Aged 18 to 49, the donors were a couple of women and a few men.

As to this clone: Its antigen is unknown.

This CDR3 is 14 amino acids long. Per germline, CDR1 WNHNN and CDR2 SYGVQD (reference sequence). V lost 6 bases and J lost 0; bases outside the gene matches: 1. Points from the study as a whole: Naive CD4 clonotypes overlapped across a handful of donors at around 4.8%.

Researchers ran the assay at a deep level. The authors distributed each subset's genomic DNA evenly over several immunoSEQ plates. Method: immunoSEQ multiplex PCR; TCRdb's copy keeps in-frame clones and lacks some. This sample has around 610,000 clones, with roughly 96% found just once. CD45RO negativity and positive selection for CCR7 defined naive CD8 cells, a population that excluded terminally differentiated effector memory CD45RA+ cells. The source is a woman in her twenties or thirties in good health. The specimen was naive CD8+ T cells sorted from blood. This chain uses TRBV10-1 with TRBJ2-1; 8 bases are a match to TRBD2. CDR3 coding DNA: TGCGCCAGCAGCCTAGCGGGCTCCTACAATGAGCAGTTCTTC. Translated: CASSLAGSYNEQFF.